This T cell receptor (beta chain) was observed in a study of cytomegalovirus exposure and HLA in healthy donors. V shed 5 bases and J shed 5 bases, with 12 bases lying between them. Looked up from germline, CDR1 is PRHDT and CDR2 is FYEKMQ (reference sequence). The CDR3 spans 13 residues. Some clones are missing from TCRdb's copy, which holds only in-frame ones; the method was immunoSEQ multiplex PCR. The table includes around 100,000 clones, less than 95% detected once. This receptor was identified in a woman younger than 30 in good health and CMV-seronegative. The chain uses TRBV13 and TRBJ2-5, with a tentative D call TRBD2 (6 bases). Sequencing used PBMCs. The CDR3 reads CASSRSGGETQYF. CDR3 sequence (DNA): TGTGCCAGCAGCCGAAGCGGAGGGGAGACCCAGTACTTC. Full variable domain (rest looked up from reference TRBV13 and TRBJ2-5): AAGVIQSPRHLIKEKRETATLKCYPIPRHDTVYWYQQGPGQDPQFLISFYEKMQSDKGSIPDRFSAQQFSDYHSELNMSSLELGDSALYFCASSRSGGETQYFGPGTRLLVL.